This entry lists 12 T cell receptor beta chains sequenced from one sample in a study of a mutant IDH1 vaccine in newly diagnosed glioma. Method: immunoSEQ multiplex PCR; TCRdb's copy keeps in-frame clones and lacks some. The sample consists of about 48,000 clones, roughly three quarters of them appearing once. The antigens of these receptors remain unknown. The time point was: week 35, safety follow-up. Alongside topical imiquimod, each dose of vaccine comprised 300 ug of mutant IDH1 20-mer peptide. The source material was PBMCs, sampled from a glioma patient whose treatment included an IDH1 peptide vaccine. The origin of the receptors is a man in his forties with glioma.

The chain has TRBV7-9 and TRBJ2-2; D gene uncertain. The V end was cut by 5 bases, the J end by 1 base, with 8 bases between. Germline CDR1 is SEHNR and CDR2 is FQNEAQ (reference sequence). This CDR3 is 14 amino acids long. The CDR3, as DNA: TGTGCCAGCAGCGAGGACGGGAACACCGGGGAGCTGTTTTTT. Residues: CASSEDGNTGELFF.

The CDR3 reads CASSAQGARGTEAFF. The CDR3 DNA follows: TGTGCCAGCAGTGCCCAGGGGGCGAGGGGCACTGAAGCTTTCTTT. This chain joins TRBV2 and TRBJ1-1; 8 bases align to TRBD1. Germline V CDR1 and CDR2: SNHLY, FYNNEI. V lost 4 bases to trimming and J lost 4 bases; unmatched junction nucleotides: 8. The CDR3 totals 15 residues.

This rearrangement joins TRBV4-1 to TRBJ2-5; 9 bases match TRBD2. V lost 0 bases and J lost 5; bases outside the gene matches: 7. The CDR3 runs 16 residues. Germline CDR1 reads MGHRA; CDR2 reads YSYEKL. The CDR3 loop reads CASSQESAGGRETQYF. The DNA of the CDR3 is TGCGCCAGCAGCCAAGAGTCAGCGGGGGGTAGGGAGACCCAGTACTTC.

The V and J genes are TRBV5-4 and TRBJ2-5; D not certain. Germline lookup yields CDR1 SGHNT and CDR2 YYREEE (reference sequence). The germline V and J ends were trimmed by 4 bases and 4 bases, with 20 bases remaining between them. The length of the CDR3 is 16 residues. The DNA for the CDR3 is TGTGCCAGCAGCGCGAATACCGGGTCACCCCGAGAGACCCAGTACTTC. This encodes CASSANTGSPRETQYF.

Here the CDR3 DNA reads TGTGCCAGCAGCCTCCGAACGGGCACAGATACGCAGTATTTT. It yields the protein CASSLRTGTDTQYF. The chain uses TRBV7-2 and TRBJ2-3, with D unresolved. The CDR3 totals 14 residues. V gave up 5 bases and J gave up 1 base, with 10 bases separating them. CDR1 and CDR2 from the germline V gene are SGHTA and FQGNSA.

V and J are TRBV14 and TRBJ1-6; no firm D call. V was shortened by 4 bases and J by 4 bases, with 14 bases between the two germline ends. The CDR3 loop spans 16 amino acids. Germline-derived CDR1 and CDR2 are SGHDN and FVKESK. The CDR3 protein is CASSLTDGSYNSPLHF. CDR3 in DNA: TGTGCCAGCAGCCTAACGGACGGGTCTTATAATTCACCCCTCCACTTT. Supplemented by reference TRBV14 and TRBJ1-6, the full variable domain reads EAGVTQFPSHSVIEKGQTVTLRCDPISGHDNLYWYRRVMGKEIKFLLHFVKESKQDESGMPNNRFLAERTGGTYSTLKVQPAELEDSGVYFCASSLTDGSYNSPLHFGNGTRLTVT.

This clone was recorded a few times. The rearrangement links TRBV6-5 to TRBJ2-7; the D is unclear. Between the trimmed V and J ends, which lost 6 bases and 5 bases, there was a span of 14 bases. The CDR3 runs 13 residues. Germline loops: CDR1 MNHEY, CDR2 SVGAGI. The chain's CDR3 is CASRVPGPHEQYF. CDR3 nucleotides: TGTGCCAGCAGGGTCCCCGGGCCCCACGAGCAGTACTTC.

This clone showed up just a few times. The chain recombines TRBV4-1 with TRBJ2-2, with 7 bases that match TRBD1. The J segment lost 6 bases and the V segment lost 2 bases, leaving 9 bases of the junction unmatched. Germline assignment: CDR1 MGHRA and CDR2 YSYEKL. The CDR3 runs to 16 residues. The DNA of the CDR3 is TGCGCCAGCAGCCAACCGGGACAGCTGTCCGCCGGGGAGCTGTTTTTT. Its protein is CASSQPGQLSAGELFF.

V and J are TRBV7-9 and TRBJ2-7, with 9 positions matching TRBD1. CDR1 SEHNR and CDR2 FQNEAQ come from the germline V gene (reference sequence). This CDR3 region has 14 residues. The V segment lost 7 bases and the J segment 3 bases; nucleotides outside the gene matches: 7. As DNA, the CDR3 is TGTGCCAGCACCACCGGGACAGGGTTCTACGAGCAGTACTTC. This codes for CASTTGTGFYEQYF.

The V call is TRBV19, the J call TRBJ2-1; the match to TRBD2 covers 11 bases. This CDR3 spans 15 amino acids. Trimming cost V 7 bases and J 3 bases; bases outside gene matches: 5. CDR1 and CDR2 (germline): LNHDA, SQIVND (reference sequence). The CDR3 DNA reads as TGTGCCAGTACCCGGACTAGCGGGCACTACAATGAGCAGTTCTTC. This sequence encodes CASTRTSGHYNEQFF.

This clone was detected only once. The chain has TRBV6-1 and TRBJ1-5, with a tentative D call TRBD1 (6 bases). The germline V gene encodes CDR1 MNHNS and CDR2 SASEGT. This CDR3 contains 15 residues. The V end was cut by 8 bases, the J end by 3 bases, with 17 bases between. CDR3 in amino acids: CASLYAQGNNQPQHF. CDR3 nucleotide sequence: TGTGCCAGCTTATATGCACAGGGTAACAATCAGCCCCAGCATTTT.

The rearrangement uses TRBV6-6 and TRBJ2-3; either TRBD1 or TRBD2 may fit D (5 bases each). Trimming took 3 bases from V and 2 from J, leaving 12 bases between them. This CDR3 spans 15 amino acids. Per germline, CDR1 MNHNY and CDR2 SVGAGI (reference sequence). The CDR3, as DNA: TGTGCCAGCAGTTATGATCGAGGGGTCACAGATACGCAGTATTTT. Residues: CASSYDRGVTDTQYF.